The clone carrying this T cell receptor (beta chain) was detected a few times. Its antigen is unknown. This entry belongs to a study of cytomegalovirus exposure and HLA in healthy donors. Donors likely had unrecorded immune exposures despite being nominally healthy when sampled. General study results and limits: Confirmation was obtained in vitro that a few CMV-associated chains are specific for CMV antigens. Several of the most significant clusters appeared, in a later analysis, to be linked to common viral pathogens.

The primer mix had 60 Vbeta and 13 Jbeta primers. Some clones are missing from TCRdb's copy, which holds only in-frame ones; the method was immunoSEQ multiplex PCR. Of about 140,000 clones in the sample, around 78% were seen once. The clonotype was recovered from a woman aged 18-30 years in good health and CMV-seropositive. Material for sequencing was PBMCs.

The CDR3 coding sequence is TGTGCCAGCAGCTTAGCGCCGACTAGCGGGGGGGCCGTGCAGTACTTC. This encodes CASSLAPTSGGAVQYF. The chain links TRBV7-2 to TRBJ2-7; 14 positions match TRBD2. CDR1 and CDR2 from the germline V gene are SGHTA and FQGNSA. V shed 0 bases and J 9 bases; nucleotides not matched to a gene: 7. The CDR3 has 16 residues.